Below are 21 T cell receptor beta chains sequenced from a single sample in a study of Tregs in tolerant kidney transplant recipients. Related graft donors supplied nonmyeloablative bone marrow transplants, and mixed chimerism was transient. Measured with immunoSEQ multiplex PCR; TCRdb has only the in-frame clones, and not every one. The repertoire consists of 50,000 to 55,000 clones, with approximately 91% occurring once and the leading ten covering approximately 14%. Specimen: CD8+ T cells from blood (PBMCs), collected 24 months after the transplant. Receptor source: a human patient who received a combined kidney and bone marrow transplant. Some T cells here may be from the graft donor.

The V gene is TRBV10-3, the J gene TRBJ2-7; 8 positions match TRBD1. V lost 4 bases and J lost 3; bases outside the gene matches: 5. This CDR3 region has 14 residues. Germline CDR1 is ENHRY and CDR2 is SYGVKD. The CDR3 loop is CAISGTGGIYEQYF. The CDR3 nucleotides are TGTGCCATCAGTGGAACAGGGGGAATCTACGAGCAGTACTTC.

The chain joins TRBV5-4 to TRBJ1-2; TRBD1 agrees at 7 bases. The CDR3 is 14 amino acids. With 4 bases clipped from V and 3 bases from J, the junction kept 6 bases outside the gene matches. CDR1 is SGHNT, CDR2 YYREEE, per germline (reference sequence). This chain's CDR3 is CASSPDRDHYGYTF. The CDR3 bases are TGTGCCAGCAGCCCTGACAGGGACCACTATGGCTACACCTTC.

This clone showed up just once. The V gene is TRBV30, the J gene TRBJ1-2; 8 nucleotides align to TRBD1. The CDR3 is 11 amino acids. V was pared by 8 bases and J by 7 bases, with 6 bases of the junction left unmatched. Germline CDR1 is GTSNPN and CDR2 is SVGIG (reference sequence). This chain's CDR3 is CATLDRVGYTF. The CDR3 region has the DNA TGTGCCACCTTGGACAGGGTTGGCTACACCTTC.

In its sample, this clone was seen a few times. The chain couples TRBV27 to TRBJ1-1; D gene uncertain. There are 13 residues in the CDR3. Deletions cut 2 bases from V and 5 bases from J, with 9 bases between. The V gene's germline CDR1 is MNHEY and CDR2 SMNVEV (reference sequence). The chain's CDR3 is CASSLTRGTEAFF. The DNA of the CDR3 is TGTGCCAGCAGTTTAACGCGCGGGACTGAAGCTTTCTTT.

The CDR3 DNA reads TGTGCCAGCAGCGCAGCAGGCGATGAGCAGTTCTTC. It yields the protein CASSAAGDEQFF. The V call is TRBV13, the J call TRBJ2-1; D is unresolved. V lost 5 bases to trimming and J lost 8 bases, with 10 bases between them. The germline CDR1 and CDR2 sequences are PRHDT and FYEKMQ (reference sequence). CDR3 length: 12 residues.

The V gene is TRBV4-1, the J gene TRBJ2-7; perhaps TRBD1 as D (5 bases). This CDR3 is 12 amino acids long. Looked up from germline, CDR1 is MGHRA and CDR2 is YSYEKL. Trimming cost V 0 bases and J 5 bases, with 5 bases left between them. CDR3 DNA sequence: TGCGCCAGCAGCCAAGAGGGGCACGAGCAGTACTTC. Translated, it gives CASSQEGHEQYF.

As to this clone: The sample holds other DNA sequences that translate to the same CDR3. CDR3 protein: CSVVRTGGLPSSTDTQYF. The CDR3, as DNA: TGCAGCGTTGTGAGAACAGGGGGTCTTCCATCTAGCACAGATACGCAGTATTTT. This rearrangement joins TRBV29-1 to TRBJ2-3; 8 bases line up with TRBD1. V trimming: 4 bases; J trimming: 0 bases; junction bases outside the gene matches: 15. Germline-derived CDR1 and CDR2 are SQVTM and ANQGSEA. The CDR3 has 18 amino acids.

The gene calls are TRBV11-1 and TRBJ2-3, with 8 nucleotides matching TRBD1. The CDR3 spans 16 residues. Germline V gene data show CDR1 as SGHAT and CDR2 as FQDESV (reference sequence). The V and J ends lost 1 base and 0 bases, in that order; junction bases with no gene match: 3. The CDR3 spells CASSLVQGASTDTQYF. The CDR3 region has the DNA TGTGCCAGCAGCTTAGTGCAGGGGGCTAGCACAGATACGCAGTATTTT.

The chain has TRBV7-9 and TRBJ2-3, with D possibly matching TRBD2 (6 bases). V was pared by 5 bases and J by 0 bases, with 15 bases between. The CDR3 runs to 16 residues. Germline loops: CDR1 SEHNR, CDR2 FQNEAQ (reference sequence). In DNA, the CDR3 is TGTGCCAGCAGCCTCGGGACTTCTACTAGCACAGATACGCAGTATTTT. Its translation: CASSLGTSTSTDTQYF.

V usage is TRBV4-3 and J usage is TRBJ2-5; maybe TRBD1 (5 bases). There are 16 residues in the CDR3. From germline, CDR1 is LGHNA and CDR2 YSLEER. Between the trimmed V and J ends, which lost 1 base and 2 bases, there was a span of 14 bases. The CDR3 here is CASSQVSGAGQETQYF. CDR3 nucleotides: TGCGCCAGCAGCCAAGTGTCTGGGGCAGGGCAAGAGACCCAGTACTTC.

The chain combines TRBV28 with TRBJ2-2, with D possibly being TRBD2 (6 bases). This CDR3 is 16 amino acids long. V dropped 4 bases and J dropped 9 bases, with 21 bases sitting between them. Germline lookup yields CDR1 MDHEN and CDR2 SYDVKM. The DNA for the CDR3 is TGTGCCAGCAGTTCCTTTAAGGGCCTCGGGGGTCGGGAGCTGTTTTTT. Protein: CASSSFKGLGGRELFF.

The genes are TRBV7-6 and TRBJ2-1; weak D call: TRBD1 (5 bases). The germline V and J ends were trimmed by 2 bases and 0 bases, with 20 bases remaining between them. Germline lookup yields CDR1 SGHVS and CDR2 FNYEAQ. This CDR3 comprises 19 residues. CDR3 residues: CASSLPQGARLSSYNEQFF. In nucleotides, the CDR3 is TGTGCCAGCAGCTTACCACAAGGGGCCCGACTCAGCTCCTACAATGAGCAGTTCTTC.

The V gene is TRBV6-1, the J gene TRBJ1-6; no reliable D call. Trimming left V 6 bases short and J 7 bases short, with 16 bases between. Germline V gene data show CDR1 as MNHNS and CDR2 as SASEGT. The CDR3 consists of 15 residues. CDR3 sequence reads: CASSLDEMRNSPLHF. CDR3 nucleotide sequence: TGTGCCAGCAGCCTAGATGAAATGAGGAATTCACCCCTCCACTTT.

V gene TRBV27 combines with J gene TRBJ2-6; D remains ambiguous. CDR1 and CDR2 (germline): MNHEY, SMNVEV (reference sequence). The CDR3 totals 13 residues. Trimming took 4 bases from V and 1 from J, leaving 2 bases between them. CDR3 amino acids: CASSSSGANVLTF. CDR3 DNA: TGTGCCAGCAGTTCTTCTGGGGCCAACGTCCTGACTTTC. Supplemented by reference TRBV27 and TRBJ2-6, the full variable domain reads EAQVTQNPRYLITVTGKKLTVTCSQNMNHEYMSWYRQDPGLGLRQIYYSMNVEVTDKGDVPEGYKVSRKEKRNFPLILESPSPNQTSLYFCASSSSGANVLTFGAGSRLTVL.

The V call is TRBV10-3, the J call TRBJ2-1; TRBD1 aligns across 7 bases. The germline V gene encodes CDR1 ENHRY and CDR2 SYGVKD. V was clipped by 3 bases and J by 5 bases; unmatched bases: 16. CDR3 length equals 18 residues. The CDR3 nucleotides are TGTGCCATCAGTGATAATACCCTTTTAGAGGGGGCGAACAATGAGCAGTTCTTC. As protein: CAISDNTLLEGANNEQFF.

A few counts support this clone. This chain uses TRBV2 with TRBJ1-6, with unresolved D. V was trimmed by 8 bases and J by 0 bases, leaving 8 bases between them. Germline V gives CDR1 SNHLY, CDR2 FYNNEI. The CDR3 is made up of 14 amino acids. DNA of the CDR3: TGTGCCAGCGTAGCCCGCTCCTATAATTCACCCCTCCACTTT. Protein product: CASVARSYNSPLHF.

The J gene is TRBJ2-5, the V gene TRBV5-8; 13 positions match TRBD2. This CDR3 region has 15 residues. Germline-derived CDR1 and CDR2 are SGHTS and YDEGEE. With V trimmed by 5 bases and J by 4 bases, 5 bases remained unmatched. The CDR3 DNA sequence: TGTGCCAGCAGAGAACTAGCGGGGGGGAGAGAGACCCAGTACTTC. Translating it yields CASRELAGGRETQYF.

The chain links TRBV6-5 to TRBJ2-1, with 7 bases that match TRBD2. This CDR3 has 14 amino acids. CDR1 and CDR2 from the germline V gene are MNHEY and SVGAGI. V gave up 2 bases and J gave up 2 bases; unmatched junction bases: 0. CDR3 sequence: CASSYGLAYNEQFF. DNA for the CDR3: TGTGCCAGCAGTTACGGACTAGCCTACAATGAGCAGTTCTTC.

The CDR3 sequence is CASTNPGEGKSYEQYF. In DNA form, the CDR3 reads TGTGCCAGCACCAACCCCGGGGAGGGAAAATCCTACGAGCAGTACTTC. The rearrangement joins TRBV5-6 to TRBJ2-7; 7 nucleotides line up with TRBD2. The CDR3 spans 16 residues. The germline CDR1 and CDR2 sequences are SGHDT and YYEEEE. The trim removed 6 bases at V and 1 base at J, leaving 13 bases unmatched.

The chain combines TRBV15 with TRBJ2-5; 8 nucleotides agree with TRBD2. The CDR3 runs to 16 residues. Germline assignment: CDR1 LNHNV and CDR2 YYDKDF (reference sequence). V shed 5 bases, J shed 1 base, and the junction held 9 bases outside the gene matches. The CDR3 DNA follows: TGTGCCACCAGCGAATTTAGCGGGGTCCTCCAAGAGACCCAGTACTTC. Amino acids: CATSEFSGVLQETQYF.

The DNA of the CDR3 is TGTGCCAGCAGCTTAGAACGGACAGGGGACGAGCAGTACTTC. As protein: CASSLERTGDEQYF. V gene TRBV7-8 combines with J gene TRBJ2-7; 9 bases align to TRBD1. Germline V gene sequence: CDR1 SGHVS, CDR2 FQNEAQ. V lost 1 base to trimming and J lost 5 bases; unmatched junction nucleotides: 3. The CDR3 loop spans 14 amino acids.